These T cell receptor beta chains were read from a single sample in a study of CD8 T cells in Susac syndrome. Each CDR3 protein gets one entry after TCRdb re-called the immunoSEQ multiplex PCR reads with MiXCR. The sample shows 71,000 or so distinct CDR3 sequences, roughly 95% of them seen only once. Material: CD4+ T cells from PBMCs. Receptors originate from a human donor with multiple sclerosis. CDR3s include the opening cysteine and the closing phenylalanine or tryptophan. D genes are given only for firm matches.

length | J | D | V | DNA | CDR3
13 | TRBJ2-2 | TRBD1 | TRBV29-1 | TGCAGCGGCTGGACAGGGGGTACCGGGGAGCTGTTTTTT | CSGWTGGTGELFF
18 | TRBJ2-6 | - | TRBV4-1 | TGCGCCAGCAGCCAAGTTCCTTATCGGGGAGCTGGGGCCAACGTCCTGACTTTC | CASSQVPYRGAGANVLTF
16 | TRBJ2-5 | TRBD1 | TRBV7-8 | TGTGCCAGCAGACAATCCCGGGACAGGAAAAAAGAGACCCAGTACTTC | CASRQSRDRKKETQYF
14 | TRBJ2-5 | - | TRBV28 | TGTGCCAGCAGCCTAGATCTATCACGAGAGACCCAGTACTTC | CASSLDLSRETQYF
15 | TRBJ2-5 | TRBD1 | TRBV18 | TGTGCCAGCTCACCACGTGGCAGGGGGCAAGAGACCCAGTACTTC | CASSPRGRGQETQYF
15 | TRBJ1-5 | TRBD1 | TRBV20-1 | TGCAGTGCTAGAGACCGGGACAGATACAATCAGCCCCAGCATTTT | CSARDRDRYNQPQHF
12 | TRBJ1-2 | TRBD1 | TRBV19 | TGTGCCAGTAGTCCGACAGGGGATGGCTACACCTTC | CASSPTGDGYTF
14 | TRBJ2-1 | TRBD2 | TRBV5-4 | TGTGCCAGCAGCCCAGGACTAGCGGTAAATGAGCAGTTCTTC | CASSPGLAVNEQFF
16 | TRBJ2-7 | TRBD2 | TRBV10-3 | TGTGCCATCAGTGACCCTGGGACTAGCGGGTACTACGAGCAGTACTTC | CAISDPGTSGYYEQYF
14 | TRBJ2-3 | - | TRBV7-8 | TGTGCCAGCACCAGGGGGGGGGCCACAGATACGCAGTATTTT | CASTRGGATDTQYF